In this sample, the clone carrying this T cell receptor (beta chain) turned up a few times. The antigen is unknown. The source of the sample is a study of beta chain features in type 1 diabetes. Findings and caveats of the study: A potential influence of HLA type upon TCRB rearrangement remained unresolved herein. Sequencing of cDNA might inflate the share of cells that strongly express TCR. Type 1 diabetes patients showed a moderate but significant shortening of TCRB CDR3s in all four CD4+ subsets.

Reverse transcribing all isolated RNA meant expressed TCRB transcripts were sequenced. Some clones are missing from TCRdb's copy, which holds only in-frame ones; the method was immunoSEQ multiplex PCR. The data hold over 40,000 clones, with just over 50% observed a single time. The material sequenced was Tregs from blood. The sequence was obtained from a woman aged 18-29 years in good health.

The CDR3 region is CASSPSGLNEQFF. In nucleotides, the CDR3 is TGCGCCAGCAGCCCTTCAGGGTTGAATGAGCAGTTCTTC. The V gene is TRBV5-1, the J gene TRBJ2-1, with D tentatively TRBD1 (5 bases). The CDR3 runs to 13 residues. Looked up from germline, CDR1 is SGHRS and CDR2 is YFSETQ. Trimming left V 4 bases short and J 7 bases short, with 12 bases between.